The TCR beta chain described here comes from a study of blood T cells in healthy people across ages. Germline-derived CDR1 and CDR2 are SGHRS and YFSETQ. The CDR3 runs to 14 residues. The use of a sample-barcoded 5' primer and a J-beta primer mix characterized a second PCR of about 6 to 11 cycles. TCRdb recomputed calls from the 5' RACE reads with MiXCR, one row per CDR3 protein. The sample holds about 1.6 million distinct CDR3 sequences, roughly a third seen once. This clonotype was counted ten times or more. Relative to the germline gene, one junction end is altered; a read error may explain this. This TCR derives from a woman aged 25 to 45 in good health. The V and J genes are TRBV5-1 and TRBJ2-3; 7 bases agree with TRBD1. Sample: blood. The CDR3 coding sequence is TGTGCCAGCAGCCCCGGACAGGGCACAGATACGCAGTATTTT. Translated: CASSPGQGTDTQYF.